A single sample gave rise to the 13 T cell receptor beta chains below, sequenced in a study of control samples from healthy donors and cancer patients. Some clones are missing from TCRdb's copy, which holds only in-frame ones; the method was immunoSEQ multiplex PCR. This sample yields 400,000 to 450,000 clones, of which 75% to 95% are seen a single time; more than 6% belongs to the top ten. Sequencing was performed on PBMCs. The origin of the receptors is a man aged 40-49 years with head and neck cancer.

This chain joins TRBV9 and TRBJ1-5, with D possibly being TRBD1 (5 bases). This CDR3 region has 15 residues. Germline CDR1 SGDLS, CDR2 YYNGEE. V was pared by 4 bases and J by 6 bases, with 17 bases between. CDR3 loop: CASSQGDGATQPQHF. For the CDR3, the DNA is TGTGCCAGCAGCCAAGGGGATGGGGCTACTCAGCCCCAGCATTTT.

This clone was picked up one time. In DNA form, the CDR3 reads TGTGCCTGGACAGCGGACAGGGGGATTGGGTACACCTTC. Translating gives CAWTADRGIGYTF. J is TRBJ1-2 and V is TRBV30, with TRBD1 matching over 10 bases. Germline V CDR1 and CDR2: GTSNPN, SVGIG (reference sequence). The CDR3 is made up of 13 amino acids. V trimming: 4 bases; J trimming: 11 bases; junction bases outside the gene matches: 10.

This clone has only one observation. The rearrangement joins TRBV4-3 to TRBJ2-7, with D tentatively TRBD1 (5 bases). Germline CDR1 LGHNA, CDR2 YSLEER. Trimming removed 0 bases at V and 3 bases at J, with 15 bases between. The CDR3 consists of 16 residues. The CDR3 here is CASSQDDNRQLYEQYF. DNA for the CDR3: TGCGCCAGCAGCCAAGATGACAACAGGCAACTCTACGAGCAGTACTTC.

V is TRBV4-2 and J is TRBJ1-1; possible D gene TRBD1, 5 bases. CDR1 is LGHNA, CDR2 YNFKEQ, per germline. The CDR3 runs to 15 residues. Trimming left V 0 bases short and J 7 bases short, with 15 bases between. The CDR3 nucleotides read TGTGCCAGCAGCCAAGATAGGATCGTGGGGGGTGAAGCTTTCTTT. It specifies CASSQDRIVGGEAFF.

The table lists this clone with a few counts. The rearrangement joins TRBV2 to TRBJ1-4, with D unresolved. The CDR3 consists of 13 residues. Trimming took off 4 bases at V and 8 bases at J, with 11 bases between the two ends. In germline, CDR1 is SNHLY, CDR2 FYNNEI. The CDR3 bases are TGTGCCAGCAGTGTCAAAGTCGGAGAAAAACTGTTTTTT. Translation gives CASSVKVGEKLFF.

V usage is TRBV7-2 and J usage is TRBJ2-5; TRBD1 aligns across 8 bases. The V and J ends lost 6 bases and 2 bases, in that order; junction bases with no gene match: 20. Germline CDR1 SGHTA, CDR2 FQGNSA. This CDR3 has 19 residues. The CDR3 here is CASSSRRTGREIGQETQYF. CDR3 DNA sequence: TGTGCCAGCAGTTCTAGGAGGACAGGGCGGGAAATTGGGCAAGAGACCCAGTACTTC.

The chain has TRBV11-2 and TRBJ1-4; D is ambiguous. Germline V lookup: CDR1 SGHAT, CDR2 FQNNGV. Trimming pared 3 bases from V and 0 bases from J, leaving 11 bases between. This CDR3 is built from 16 residues. Here the CDR3 reads CASSFRRTATNEKLFF. CDR3 coding DNA: TGTGCCAGCAGCTTCAGACGGACTGCAACTAATGAAAAACTGTTTTTT.

This chain connects TRBV9 to TRBJ2-7; D gene unclear. V was pared by 4 bases and J by 1 base, with 15 bases between. Germline CDR1 is SGDLS and CDR2 is YYNGEE. CDR3 length: 15 amino acids. CDR3: CASSTSTENSYEQYF. CDR3 nucleotides: TGTGCCAGCAGCACTTCCACAGAGAATTCCTACGAGCAGTACTTC. Supplemented by reference TRBV9 and TRBJ2-7, the full variable domain reads DSGVTQTPKHLITATGQRVTLRCSPRSGDLSVYWYQQSLDQGLQFLIQYYNGEERAKGNILERFSAQQFPDLHSELNLSSLELGDSALYFCASSTSTENSYEQYFGPGTRLTVT.

The gene calls are TRBV28 and TRBJ1-1; D not certain. The CDR3 loop spans 16 amino acids. V was shortened by 3 bases and J by 1 base, with 15 bases between the two germline ends. Germline CDR1 is MDHEN and CDR2 is SYDVKM. The CDR3 region has the DNA TGTGCCAGCAGTTTCTACCCCGGGCGGAAGAACACTGAAGCTTTCTTT. It yields the protein CASSFYPGRKNTEAFF. The full variable domain, in which reference TRBV28 and TRBJ1-1 provide the parts outside the CDR3, is DVKVTQSSRYLVKRTGEKVFLECVQDMDHENMFWYRQDPGLGLRLIYFSYDVKMKEKGDIPEGYSVSREKKERFSLILESASTNQTSMYLCASSFYPGRKNTEAFFGQGTRLTVV.

V gene TRBV9 combines with J gene TRBJ2-1; 8 nucleotides match TRBD2. Germline V lookup: CDR1 SGDLS, CDR2 YYNGEE. J gave up 13 bases and V 4 bases, and 19 bases lay outside the gene matches. This CDR3 is 16 amino acids long. CDR3 in amino acids: CASSPEAGASSRPQFF. Written as DNA, the CDR3 is TGTGCCAGCAGCCCTGAAGCGGGAGCGTCATCCCGTCCCCAGTTCTTC.

The chain couples TRBV19 to TRBJ1-3; a possible D gene is TRBD1 (5 bases). V gave up 5 bases and J gave up 0 bases, with 8 bases separating them. The CDR3 sequence is 14 residues long. Germline V gene data show CDR1 as LNHDA and CDR2 as SQIVND (reference sequence). CDR3 sequence: CASSGAFSGNTIYF. The CDR3, as DNA: TGTGCCAGTAGTGGGGCCTTCTCTGGAAACACCATATATTTT. Using reference TRBV19 and TRBJ1-3 for the parts outside the CDR3, the full variable domain is DGGITQSPKYLFRKEGQNVTLSCEQNLNHDAMYWYRQDPGQGLRLIYYSQIVNDFQKGDIAEGYSVSREKKESFPLTVTSAQKNPTAFYLCASSGAFSGNTIYFGEGSWLTVV.

This chain links TRBV15 with TRBJ1-1, with D perhaps matching TRBD1 (5 bases). The germline V gene encodes CDR1 LNHNV and CDR2 YYDKDF (reference sequence). V gave up 0 bases and J gave up 6 bases, with 11 bases separating them. The CDR3 consists of 14 residues. The CDR3 sequence is CATSRDRQGPEAFF. Written as DNA, the CDR3 is TGTGCCACCAGCAGAGATCGGCAGGGACCTGAAGCTTTCTTT.

The rearrangement links TRBV18 to TRBJ2-2, with D perhaps matching TRBD1 (5 bases). This CDR3 has 14 amino acids. The germline V gene has CDR1 KGHSH and CDR2 LQKENI. The germline V and J ends were trimmed by 3 bases and 4 bases, with 9 bases remaining between them. CDR3 sequence (DNA): TGTGCCAGCTCACCGGCCGACAGCACCGGGGAGCTGTTTTTT. It yields the protein CASSPADSTGELFF. The full variable domain, rest sourced from reference TRBV18 and TRBJ2-2, is NAGVMQNPRHLVRRRGQEARLRCSPMKGHSHVYWYRQLPEEGLKFMVYLQKENIIDESGMPKERFSAEFPKEGPSILRIQQVVRGDSAAYFCASSPADSTGELFFGEGSRLTVL.